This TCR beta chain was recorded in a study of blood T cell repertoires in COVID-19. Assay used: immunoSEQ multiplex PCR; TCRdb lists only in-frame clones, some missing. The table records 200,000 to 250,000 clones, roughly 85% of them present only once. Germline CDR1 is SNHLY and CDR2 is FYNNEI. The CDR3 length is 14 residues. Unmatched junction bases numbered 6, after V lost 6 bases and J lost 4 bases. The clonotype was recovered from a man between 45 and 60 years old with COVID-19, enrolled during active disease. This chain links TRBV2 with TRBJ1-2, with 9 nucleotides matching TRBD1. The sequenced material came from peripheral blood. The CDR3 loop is CASRETGGGYGYTF. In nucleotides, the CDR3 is TGTGCCAGCAGAGAGACAGGGGGGGGCTATGGCTACACCTTC.